The sequence of this TCR beta chain was determined in a study of T cell responses to AZD1222 COVID-19 vaccine. Study-wide results and limits: Only a handful of AZD1222 recipients, more than 5 in all, had baseline seropositivity. Among spike-specific TCRs, nearly half reportedly target unmutated variant regions. White British people made up most donors, females outnumbered males, and clonal diversity was possibly underestimated. Sampling captured repertoires only after the peak T cell response.

The CDR3 is 19 residues long. V was pared by 8 bases and J by 0 bases, with 19 bases of the junction left unmatched. In germline, CDR1 is MGHRA, CDR2 YSYEKL. Produced via immunoSEQ multiplex PCR; TCRdb's table is partial and in-frame only. Of around 100,000 clones listed, 88% are singletons. Note on this clone: Its antigen is as yet unknown.

The source of this sequence is an adult in good health. The chain employs TRBV4-1 and TRBJ2-4; TRBD1 aligns across 7 bases. Here the sequenced sample was peripheral blood, taken on day 0 of AZD1222 vaccination. The CDR3 sequence: CASRPRQGDFDLAKNIQYF. The CDR3 region has the DNA TGCGCCAGCCGACCACGACAGGGAGACTTCGACCTAGCCAAAAACATTCAGTACTTC.